The source of this T cell receptor (beta chain) is a study of T cell repertoires in cytomegalovirus infection. This clonotype has at least ten counts. Antigen unknown. MiXCR, run by TCRdb on the reads, gives a single entry per CDR3 protein. The data hold 200,000 to 300,000 distinct CDR3 sequences, with around 6.4% observed a single time. V shed 2 bases and J shed 6 bases, with 11 bases lying between them. The CDR3 has 14 residues. The V gene's germline CDR1 is SGHTA and CDR2 FQGNSA. Study-level results: Dominating the ex vivo response were HLA-C-restricted CMV-specific TCR beta clonotypes.

V and J are TRBV7-2 and TRBJ2-1; D may be TRBD1 or TRBD2 (5 bases each). The TCR sequence derives from a human donor in good health (CMV status not recorded). Some clones in this sample may be carry-over from other donors' samples. Sequenced: PBMCs. In DNA form, the CDR3 reads TGTGCCAGCAGCTTATTCCGGGACCCCAATGAGCAGTTCTTC. This encodes CASSLFRDPNEQFF.